This note documents a single TCR beta chain sequence. Its antigen is unknown. The data stem from a study of T cell responses to AZD1222 COVID-19 vaccine. Study-level background: Second doses that came at about 4 or about 12 weeks were put together.

Here immunoSEQ multiplex PCR was the method, and the copy in TCRdb shows in-frame clones only, minus some. The repertoire consists of more than 100,000 clones, with nearly 90% occurring once and the leading ten covering nearly 4.5%. Per the germline V gene, CDR1 is SGHNT and CDR2 is YENEEA. CDR3 length: 16 amino acids. V was clipped by 5 bases and J by 6 bases; unmatched bases: 7. Study conclusions and caveats: Most donors were white British and more were female, and clonal diversity was possibly underestimated.

The material sequenced was peripheral blood, taken on day 0 of AZD1222 vaccination. V and J are TRBV11-3 and TRBJ2-2; 12 positions agree with TRBD1. This TCR was sampled from an adult in good health. The CDR3 reads CASSPRDRGLSGELFF. CDR3 bases: TGTGCCAGCAGCCCCCGGGACAGGGGGCTATCCGGGGAGCTGTTTTTT.